This entry concerns a single T cell receptor beta chain. This entry comes from a study of blood T cell repertoires in COVID-19. TCRdb's table, derived via immunoSEQ multiplex PCR, lists solely in-frame clones and lacks some. The data show 200,000 to 250,000 clones, 70% to 90% seen once. V shed 3 bases and J shed 2 bases, with 14 bases lying between them. Germline CDR1 SGDLS, CDR2 YYNGEE. There are 15 residues in the CDR3. Sequencing input: PBMCs or T cells enriched from blood (not recorded which). The TCR sequence derives from a man aged 25-45 years who had recovered from COVID-19. V is TRBV9 and J is TRBJ1-1, with D possibly TRBD1 on 5 matching bases. CDR3: CASSEWRGANTEAFF. CDR3 DNA sequence: TGTGCCAGCAGCGAATGGCGCGGGGCAAACACTGAAGCTTTCTTT.